This T cell receptor beta chain was retrieved from a study of blood T cell repertoires in COVID-19. Authors' processing steps: It was from reference gene primer amplification that nucleated cell counts were estimated. Sequencing used immunoSEQ multiplex PCR; TCRdb keeps in-frame clones, though not all of them. From that table come the V and J calls and clone size; the DNA was used to work out D and trimming. This sample yields 150,000 to 200,000 clones, of which 70% to 90% are seen a single time; roughly 21% belongs to the top ten. This CDR3 has 14 residues. V shed 0 bases and J shed 8 bases, with 13 bases lying between them. Germline V gene lookup returns CDR1 MNHEY and CDR2 SVGAGI. This clone occurred a few times.

The TCR comes from a man in his 60s with active or convalescent COVID-19. The material sequenced was peripheral blood. The chain combines TRBV6-5 with TRBJ1-2; weak D call: TRBD1 (5 bases). For the CDR3, the DNA is TGTGCCAGCAGTTACTCGGATTGGACACCAGGCTACACCTTC. The encoded protein is CASSYSDWTPGYTF.